The clone carrying this T cell receptor beta chain has only one observation. The germline CDR1 and CDR2 sequences are MRHNA and SNTAGT. V was shortened by 4 bases and J by 4 bases, with 7 bases between the two germline ends. This CDR3 is built from 12 residues. Original handling: Estimated nucleated cell counts came from reference gene primer amplification. Here immunoSEQ multiplex PCR was the method, and the copy in TCRdb shows in-frame clones only, minus some. The D gene and trimming were derived from the DNA, and the V and J assignments and clone size from that table. The sample has more than 150,000 clones; roughly 84% are singletons. The sample is drawn from a study of blood T cell repertoires in COVID-19.

The TCR sequence derives from a man aged 45-60 years with active or convalescent COVID-19. Sequenced input: peripheral blood. The chain couples TRBV6-4 to TRBJ1-2; D gene unclear. The CDR3 here is CASSATSYGYTF. CDR3 coding DNA: TGTGCCAGCAGTGCCACAAGCTATGGCTACACCTTC.